The T cell receptor (beta chain) under discussion was sequenced for a study of technical replicates of blood from several donors. The CDR3 spans 16 residues. Per germline, CDR1 MNHEY and CDR2 SMNVEV (reference sequence). V lost 0 bases, J lost 7 bases, and 5 bases stayed unmatched. The protocol was immunoSEQ multiplex PCR, while the TCRdb copy is restricted to in-frame clones and leaves out a portion. The table records 15,000 to 19,000 clones, more than 75% of them present only once. The chain combines TRBV27 with TRBJ2-1; 11 bases match TRBD2. What was sequenced was PBMCs. The origin of this receptor is a human donor in good health. The CDR3 nucleotides are TGTGCCAGCAGTTTATCATTAGCGGGAGGGCGGAATGAGCAGTTCTTC. This sequence encodes CASSLSLAGGRNEQFF.